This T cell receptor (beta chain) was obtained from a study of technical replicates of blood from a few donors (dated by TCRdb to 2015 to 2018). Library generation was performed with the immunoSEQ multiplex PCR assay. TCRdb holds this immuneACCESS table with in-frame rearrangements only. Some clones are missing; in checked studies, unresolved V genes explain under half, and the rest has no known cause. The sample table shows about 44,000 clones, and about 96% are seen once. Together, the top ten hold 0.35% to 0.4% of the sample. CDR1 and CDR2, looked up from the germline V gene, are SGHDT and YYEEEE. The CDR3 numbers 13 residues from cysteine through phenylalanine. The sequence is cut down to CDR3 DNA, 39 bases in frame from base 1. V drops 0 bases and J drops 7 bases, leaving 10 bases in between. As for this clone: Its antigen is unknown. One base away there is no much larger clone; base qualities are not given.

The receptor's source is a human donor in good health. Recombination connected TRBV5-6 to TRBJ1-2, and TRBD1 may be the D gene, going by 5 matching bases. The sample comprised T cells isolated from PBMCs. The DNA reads TGTGCCAGCAGCTTGGAATACGGGGGTGGCTACACCTTC. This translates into CASSLEYGGGYTF.